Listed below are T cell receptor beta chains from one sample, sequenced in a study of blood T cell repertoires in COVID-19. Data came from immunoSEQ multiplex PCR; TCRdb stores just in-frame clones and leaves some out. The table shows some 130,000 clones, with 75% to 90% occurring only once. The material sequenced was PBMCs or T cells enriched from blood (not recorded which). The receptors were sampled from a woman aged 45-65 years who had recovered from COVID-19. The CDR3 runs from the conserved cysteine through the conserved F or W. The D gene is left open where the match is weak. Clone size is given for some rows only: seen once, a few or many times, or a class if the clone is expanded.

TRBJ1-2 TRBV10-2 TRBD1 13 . CASREGTGYGYTF TGCGCCAGCAGAGAAGGGACAGGGTATGGCTACACCTTC
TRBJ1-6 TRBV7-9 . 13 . CASSLDLNSPLHF TGTGCCAGCAGCTTAGATCTGAATTCACCCCTCCACTTT
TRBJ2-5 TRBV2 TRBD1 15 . CASSELTGAPATQYF TGTGCCAGCAGTGAATTGACAGGGGCCCCAGCGACCCAGTACTTC
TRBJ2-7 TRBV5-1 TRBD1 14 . CASSRGQGKYEQYF TGCGCCAGCAGCAGGGGACAGGGGAAATACGAGCAGTACTTC
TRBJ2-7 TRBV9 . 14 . CASSVGSSPYEQYF TGTGCCAGCAGCGTAGGCTCAAGCCCCTACGAGCAGTACTTC
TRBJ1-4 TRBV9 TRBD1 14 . CASSVGYRGEKLFF TGTGCCAGCAGCGTAGGGTACAGGGGTGAAAAACTGTTTTTT
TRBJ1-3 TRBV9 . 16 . CASSVAGTRGGNTIYF TGTGCCAGCAGCGTAGCAGGGACTAGAGGGGGAAACACCATATATTTT
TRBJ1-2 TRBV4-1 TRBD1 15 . CASSGNRGDNYGYTF TGCGCCAGCAGCGGAAACAGGGGAGACAACTATGGCTACACCTTC
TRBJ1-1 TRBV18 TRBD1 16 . CASSPPGQGMNTEAFF TGTGCCAGCTCACCTCCGGGACAGGGGATGAACACTGAAGCTTTCTTT
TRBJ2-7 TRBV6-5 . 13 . CASSPVGGYEQYF TGTGCCAGCAGCCCGGTAGGGGGCTACGAGCAGTACTTC
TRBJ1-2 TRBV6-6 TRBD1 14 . CASREKTGDYGYTF TGTGCCAGCAGGGAGAAGACAGGGGACTATGGCTACACCTTC
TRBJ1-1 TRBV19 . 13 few CASTSEMNTEAFF TGTGCCAGTACATCAGAAATGAACACTGAAGCTTTCTTT
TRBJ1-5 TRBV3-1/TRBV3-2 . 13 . CASSQDEGQPQHF TGTGCCAGCAGCCAAGACGAGGGTCAGCCCCAGCATTTT
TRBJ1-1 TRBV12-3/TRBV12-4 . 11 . CASSPYTEAFF TGTGCCAGCAGTCCCTACACTGAAGCTTTCTTT
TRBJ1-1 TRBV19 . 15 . CASTNSPAASFEAFF TGTGCCAGTACCAACTCGCCTGCCGCCTCTTTTGAAGCTTTCTTT
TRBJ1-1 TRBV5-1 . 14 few CASSLGTGDTEAFF TGCGCCAGCAGCTTGGGGACCGGGGACACTGAAGCTTTCTTT
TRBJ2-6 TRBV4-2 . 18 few CASSPLEVTGTGANVLTF TGTGCCAGCAGCCCCCTCGAGGTAACAGGGACTGGGGCCAACGTCCTGACTTTC
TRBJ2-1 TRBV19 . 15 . CASSIGAGSYNEQFF TGTGCCAGTAGTATCGGTGCAGGGTCCTACAATGAGCAGTTCTTC
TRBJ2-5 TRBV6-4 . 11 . CARTGQETQYF TGTGCCAGGACAGGTCAAGAGACCCAGTACTTC
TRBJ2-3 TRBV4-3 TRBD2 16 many CASSPRTSGGVDTQYF TGCGCCAGCAGCCCCCGGACTAGCGGGGGGGTAGATACGCAGTATTTT
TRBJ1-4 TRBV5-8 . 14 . CASSRPGSFEKLFF TGTGCCAGCAGCCGTCCCGGGTCCTTCGAAAAACTGTTTTTT
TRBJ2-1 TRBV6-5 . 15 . CASRQGPEPYNEQFF TGTGCCAGCAGACAGGGCCCCGAACCGTACAATGAGCAGTTCTTC
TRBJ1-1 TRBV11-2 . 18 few CASSLVFGPVQSNTEAFF TGTGCCAGCAGCTTAGTTTTCGGTCCAGTACAGTCGAACACTGAAGCTTTCTTT
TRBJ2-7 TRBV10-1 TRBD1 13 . CAKRTGDLYEQYF TGCGCCAAAAGGACAGGGGACCTATACGAGCAGTACTTC
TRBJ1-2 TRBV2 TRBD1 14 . CASSERGQGAGYTF TGTGCCAGCAGTGAAAGGGGACAGGGTGCTGGCTACACCTTC
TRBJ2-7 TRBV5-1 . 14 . CASSLGLSSYEQYF TGCGCCAGCAGCTTGGGACTTAGCTCCTACGAGCAGTACTTC
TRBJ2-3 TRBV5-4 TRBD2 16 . CASSGGGSGFTDTQYF TGTGCCAGCAGCGGGGGGGGGAGCGGCTTTACAGATACGCAGTATTTT